Each of the 23 T cell receptor beta chains below was sequenced from the same sample in a study of T-cell memory formation after mild COVID-19. MiXCR, applied by TCRdb to the 5' RACE reads, yields one record per CDR3 protein. The repertoire holds some 490,000 distinct CDR3 sequences, with 15% to 20% as singletons. The sample was PBMCs or a T cell subset sorted from them (not recorded which). The receptors stem from an adult woman who had mild COVID-19 (a few samples of this study predate the infection). Cell type and time point are not known.

This rearrangement joins TRBV12-3 or TRBV12-4 to TRBJ1-1; no reliable D call. Deletions cut 2 bases from V and 4 bases from J, with 8 bases between. This CDR3 spans 13 amino acids. In DNA, the CDR3 is TGTGCCAGCAGTTTAACGGTGAGCACTGAAGCTTTCTTT. Translated: CASSLTVSTEAFF.

The gene calls are TRBV5-4 and TRBJ2-7, with 7 bases matching TRBD1. Germline V lookup: CDR1 SGHNT, CDR2 YYREEE (reference sequence). With 4 bases clipped from V and 2 bases from J, the junction kept 3 bases outside the gene matches. The CDR3 has 13 residues. For the CDR3, the DNA is TGTGCCAGCAGCCCGGGACAGCCCTACGAGCAGTACGTC. Encoded protein: CASSPGQPYEQYV.

The CDR3 protein is CASSSGTRAYEQYF. DNA of the CDR3: TGCGCCAGCAGCTCCGGGACTAGGGCCTACGAGCAGTACTTC. The chain uses TRBV5-1 and TRBJ2-7, with 8 bases lining up with TRBD2. The CDR3 sequence is 14 residues long. The V gene end was trimmed by 3 bases and the J gene end by 2 bases; junction bases not matched to a gene: 4. Germline values: CDR1 SGHRS, CDR2 YFSETQ.

This clonotype was seen more than once but under ten times. This chain links TRBV12-3 or TRBV12-4 with TRBJ2-3; D unclear. V shed 2 bases and J shed 3 bases, with 6 bases lying between them. The CDR3 is 13 amino acids. The CDR3 DNA is TGTGCCAGCAGTTTATTGGCAACAGATACGCAGTATTTT. Translated, it gives CASSLLATDTQYF.

The rearrangement joins TRBV2 to TRBJ1-2, with no clear D. CDR1 is SNHLY and CDR2 is FYNNEI in the germline V gene. The V end was cut by 9 bases, the J end by 5 bases, with 16 bases between. This CDR3 comprises 13 residues. CDR3 DNA sequence: TGTGCCAGACAAGACTATGGAACATATGGCTACACCTTC. Amino acids: CARQDYGTYGYTF.

This chain connects TRBV15 to TRBJ2-1; 7 bases align to TRBD1. The CDR3 spans 16 residues. The V gene end was trimmed by 3 bases and the J gene end by 0 bases; junction bases not matched to a gene: 5. Per the germline V gene, CDR1 is LNHNV and CDR2 is YYDKDF (reference sequence). Written as DNA, the CDR3 is TGTGCCACCAGCAGTTACGGACAGGCCTCCTACAATGAGCAGTTCTTC. Residues: CATSSYGQASYNEQFF.

This clonotype was observed a few times. The V gene is TRBV30, the J gene TRBJ1-1; no reliable D call. The ends were cut back, 5 bases at V and 3 bases at J, with 4 bases in the middle. This CDR3 spans 10 amino acids. The germline gives CDR1 GTSNPN, CDR2 SVGIG (reference sequence). CDR3 in DNA: TGTGCCTGGGGACACACTGAAGCTTTCTTT. The encoded protein is CAWGHTEAFF.

V and J are TRBV18 and TRBJ2-4; the match to TRBD1 covers 10 bases. Germline values: CDR1 KGHSH, CDR2 LQKENI. This CDR3 has 14 residues. V shed 6 bases and J 7 bases; nucleotides not matched to a gene: 6. The CDR3 sequence is CASSRQGATNIQYF. The CDR3 DNA follows: TGTGCCAGCTCCCGACAGGGGGCGACGAACATTCAGTACTTC.

This sequence joins TRBV18 and TRBJ2-1; D is uncertain. Trimming took off 5 bases at V and 0 bases at J, with 5 bases between the two ends. The CDR3 covers 13 residues. CDR1 and CDR2 (germline): KGHSH, LQKENI. For the CDR3, the DNA is TGTGCCAGCTCAGGGTACTCCTACAATGAGCAGTTCTTC. Residues: CASSGYSYNEQFF.

The chain is built from TRBV4-1 and TRBJ2-7; 9 nucleotides match TRBD2. Germline V gene sequence: CDR1 MGHRA, CDR2 YSYEKL. V lost 4 bases to trimming and J lost 5 bases; unmatched junction nucleotides: 3. CDR3 size: 13 residues. This CDR3 is CASSLSSGNEQYF. CDR3 sequence (DNA): TGCGCCAGCAGCCTATCTAGCGGGAACGAGCAGTACTTC.

The table lists this clonotype with many counts. The chain joins TRBV12-3 or TRBV12-4 to TRBJ1-5, with no clear D. V was trimmed by 4 bases and J by 5 bases, leaving 15 bases between them. The CDR3 totals 15 residues. Here the CDR3 reads CASSWERLGHQPQHF. CDR3 sequence (DNA): TGTGCCAGCAGTTGGGAAAGATTGGGCCATCAGCCCCAGCATTTT.

This clonotype was observed a few times. V is TRBV7-3 and J is TRBJ2-3; 9 bases are shared with TRBD1. In germline, CDR1 is SGHTA, CDR2 FQGTGA. The CDR3 runs 15 residues. V lost 5 bases to trimming and J lost 2 bases; unmatched junction nucleotides: 5. CDR3 sequence (DNA): TGTGCCAGCAGCCCGGACAGGGGTAACACAGATACGCAGTATTTT. Translating gives CASSPDRGNTDTQYF.

This clonotype has a handful of counts. The chain recombines TRBV6-2 or TRBV6-3 with TRBJ2-1, with TRBD2 identical over 15 bases. Germline V gene sequence: CDR1 MNHEY, CDR2 SVGEGT. V gave up 2 bases and J gave up 7 bases; unmatched junction bases: 6. This CDR3 comprises 17 residues. CDR3 DNA sequence: TGTGCCAGCAGTTACGTGGGACTAGCGGGAGGTCGTAATGAGCAGTTCTTC. Residues: CASSYVGLAGGRNEQFF.

J is TRBJ1-3 and V is TRBV6-5; 10 bases match TRBD1. The CDR3 runs 15 residues. The germline CDR1 and CDR2 sequences are MNHEY and SVGAGI. With V trimmed by 5 bases and J by 2 bases, 3 bases remained unmatched. Here the CDR3 reads CASSTGQGAGNTIYF. CDR3 bases: TGTGCCAGCAGTACCGGACAGGGGGCTGGAAACACCATATATTTT.

This clonotype occurred a few times. J is TRBJ2-1 and V is TRBV10-3; 8 positions match TRBD2. V shed 5 bases, J shed 1 base, and the junction held 19 bases outside the gene matches. The CDR3 runs 20 residues. Germline lookup yields CDR1 ENHRY and CDR2 SYGVKD. CDR3 residues: CAISFLDGAEAGVSYNEQFF. Here the CDR3 DNA reads TGTGCCATCAGTTTCCTCGATGGCGCCGAAGCGGGAGTGTCCTACAATGAGCAGTTCTTC.

The chain's CDR3 is CSARTSGRDANTGELFF. The CDR3 bases are TGCAGTGCCCGTACTAGCGGGAGGGACGCGAACACCGGGGAGCTGTTTTTT. The gene calls are TRBV20-1 and TRBJ2-2; TRBD2 agrees at 13 bases. With 6 bases clipped from V and 0 bases from J, the junction kept 7 bases outside the gene matches. Germline assignment: CDR1 DFQATT and CDR2 SNEGSKA (reference sequence). The CDR3 spans 17 residues.

This clonotype was recorded a few times. V and J are TRBV9 and TRBJ2-5; 8 bases agree with TRBD2. The V gene end was trimmed by 3 bases and the J gene end by 8 bases; junction bases not matched to a gene: 6. The CDR3 runs 13 residues. Germline CDR1 SGDLS, CDR2 YYNGEE. The CDR3 sequence: CASSATSGGTQYF. The CDR3 DNA is TGTGCCAGCAGCGCAACTAGCGGAGGAACCCAGTACTTC.

The chain couples TRBV11-2 to TRBJ1-1; no definite D call. Trimming cost V 4 bases and J 6 bases, with 21 bases left between them. The CDR3 is made up of 16 amino acids. The V gene's germline CDR1 is SGHAT and CDR2 FQNNGV. The CDR3 here is CASSSEPGPESPEAFF. In DNA form, the CDR3 reads TGTGCCAGCAGCTCAGAACCGGGCCCGGAGAGCCCTGAAGCTTTCTTT.

The chain joins TRBV7-8 to TRBJ1-2; a possible D gene is TRBD1 (6 bases). Germline lookup yields CDR1 SGHVS and CDR2 FQNEAQ. V was cut by 1 base and J by 4 bases, with 13 bases left in between. The CDR3 length is 15 residues. The CDR3 region is CASSLGGQTFYGYTF. Written as DNA, the CDR3 is TGTGCCAGCAGCTTAGGAGGACAGACATTCTATGGCTACACCTTC.

The sample holds a few counts of this clonotype. The genes are TRBV4-2 and TRBJ2-5; 8 bases map to TRBD1. Trimming at V came to 1 base and at J to 5 bases, leaving 9 bases not matched to a gene. The CDR3 spans 16 residues. Germline loops: CDR1 LGHNA, CDR2 YNFKEQ. The CDR3 region has the DNA TGTGCCAGCAGCCAAGCCCCCTCCTGGACAGGGGAGACCCAGTACTTC. This encodes CASSQAPSWTGETQYF.

There are a few counts of this clonotype. This rearrangement joins TRBV4-3 to TRBJ2-2, with TRBD1 matching 10 bases. This CDR3 contains 16 residues. Germline V lookup: CDR1 LGHNA, CDR2 YSLEER. With V trimmed by 0 bases and J by 3 bases, 1 base remained unmatched. In nucleotides, the CDR3 is TGCGCCAGCAGCCAAGAAGGGACAGGGGACACCGGGGAGCTGTTTTTT. Amino acid sequence: CASSQEGTGDTGELFF.

The V call is TRBV27, the J call TRBJ2-7; 10 bases map to TRBD1. Germline V CDR1 and CDR2: MNHEY, SMNVEV (reference sequence). Trimming removed 4 bases from V and 6 bases from J; junction bases left unmatched: 6. The CDR3 covers 14 residues. The CDR3 region has the DNA TGTGCCAGCAGTTCCGGGACAGGGGTACCCGAGCAGTACTTC. Protein product: CASSSGTGVPEQYF.

This clonotype has only a few counts. V is TRBV19 and J is TRBJ1-5, with D perhaps TRBD1 (6 bases). Trimming cost V 8 bases and J 9 bases, with 11 bases left between them. The CDR3 loop spans 11 amino acids. Germline values: CDR1 LNHDA, CDR2 SQIVND (reference sequence). In DNA form, the CDR3 reads TGTGCCAGTGGGGGCCAGAGGCCCCAGCATTTT. Protein product: CASGGQRPQHF.